This T cell receptor (beta chain) was obtained from a study of blood T cell repertoires in COVID-19 (dated by TCRdb to the early 2020s). Regarding the study in general: Samples from collaborators originated in the United States, Italy and Spain and spanned both the acute and convalescent phases of COVID-19. The repertoires were released in a freely available public database intended as a resource for research on the immune response to SARS-CoV-2. Subjects who had been exposed to COVID-19, were actively infected with it, or had recovered from it provided the deeply sampled blood TCRbeta repertoires that made up the dataset. The prospective study material was composed of cDNA or gDNA derived from T cells, B-cell-depleted T cells, or PBMCs. Sample metadata almost always included a de-identified subject ID, COVID-19 status, age in years and sex. The samples were drawn from two sources: the first 160 participants of the ongoing ImmuneRACE study, and approximately 1,300 subjects contributed by 6 global collaborators. Where HLA class I and class II types were available, the types were taken from metadata supplied by the sample provider, not from assay-based typing.

Samples from volunteer blood donors who had recovered from COVID-19 were contributed by a second Seattle source. Each collaborating institution followed its own protocols to collect whole blood in K2EDTA tubes. For TCRbeta analysis, collaborators shipped samples as frozen whole blood, isolated PBMCs, or DNA extracted from either of those sample types. From the germline V gene, CDR1 is MNHEY and CDR2 is SVGAGI. V is pared back by 0 bases and J by 5 bases, with 11 bases lying between the germline termini. From its cysteine to its phenylalanine, the CDR3 spans 16 amino acids. The entry retains the CDR3 DNA only, 48 bases that are in frame from base 1. Broad study findings and their caveats: The amount of clinical and demographic metadata varied by source and participant and was provided uncurated.

The immunoSEQ Assay, a bias-controlled multiplex PCR, was used to amplify TCRbeta CDR3 regions from genomic DNA. The authors processed their data as follows. Nucleated cell counts per sample were estimated from amplification of reference gene primers within the assay. Sequence reads were collapsed and filtered to measure the absolute abundance of every unique TCRbeta CDR3 rearrangement. For each sample, productive Simpson clonality was calculated as the square root of Simpson's diversity index across productive rearrangements. TCRdb re-hosts the immuneACCESS table, in-frame sequences only. Its copies lack some clones; in the studies checked, an unresolved V gene accounts for under half of them, and the cause for the rest is not known. V, J and clone size were drawn from that table, and D and trimming were deduced from the DNA. The sample table holds a few hundred thousand clones, of which around 86% were seen once. The ten largest clones capture roughly 9.8% of the sample.

The sample holds one count of this clone. No antigen is known for it. Base qualities are missing; no much larger clone stands one base away. This receptor was identified in a man aged 40-55 years who had recovered from COVID-19. Sequencing was performed on peripheral blood. The chain links TRBV6-5 with TRBJ1-6, with the D gene call left open. The CDR3 is CASSYSRQSNNSPLHF. In nucleotide form, the sequence is TGTGCCAGCAGTTACTCGAGGCAGAGCAATAATTCACCCCTCCACTTT.